This TCR beta chain was found in a study of blood T cell repertoires in COVID-19. Whole-study context: Samples representing acute and convalescent COVID-19 were sourced from the United States, Italy and Spain.

Germline V gene data show CDR1 as SGHTA and CDR2 as FQGNSA. V dropped 4 bases and J dropped 9; count of bases not matched to a gene: 5. The CDR3 has 14 amino acids. Original methodology: Amplification from reference gene primers served as the basis for estimated nucleated cell counts. The method was immunoSEQ multiplex PCR; TCRdb's version includes in-frame clones alone and lacks a portion of them. V, J and clone size derive from that table, while D and trimming were established from the DNA sequence. The sample shows 30,000 to 35,000 clones, 70% to 90% of them seen only once. Sequencing input: peripheral blood. The rearrangement uses TRBV7-2 and TRBJ1-3, with 11 bases identical to TRBD1. The origin of this receptor is a human donor in a cohort sampled during active COVID-19. The CDR3 DNA follows: TGTGCCAGCAGCTCAGGGACAGGGGGGGGCACCATATATTTT. Amino acid sequence: CASSSGTGGGTIYF.